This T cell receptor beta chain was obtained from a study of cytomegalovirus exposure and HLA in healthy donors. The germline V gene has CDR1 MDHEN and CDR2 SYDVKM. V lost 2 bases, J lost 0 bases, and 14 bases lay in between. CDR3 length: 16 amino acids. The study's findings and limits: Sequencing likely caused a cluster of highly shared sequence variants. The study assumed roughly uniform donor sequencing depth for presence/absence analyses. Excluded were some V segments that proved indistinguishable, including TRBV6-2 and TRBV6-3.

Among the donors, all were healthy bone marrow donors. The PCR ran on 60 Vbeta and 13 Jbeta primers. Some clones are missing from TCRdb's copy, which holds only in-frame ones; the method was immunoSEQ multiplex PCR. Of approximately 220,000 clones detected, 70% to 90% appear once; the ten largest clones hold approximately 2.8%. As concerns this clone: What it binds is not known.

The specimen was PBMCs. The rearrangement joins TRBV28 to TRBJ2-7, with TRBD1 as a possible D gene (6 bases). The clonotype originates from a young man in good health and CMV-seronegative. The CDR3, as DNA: TGTGCCAGCAGTTTAGCAACAGGGATTAGCTCCTACGAGCAGTACTTC. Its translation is CASSLATGISSYEQYF.